This TCR beta chain came from a study of post-analysis software for immune sequencing data. This clonotype was seen more than once but under ten times. Its target is not known. Points from the study as a whole: Diversity measured as normalized Chao1 was significantly lower in multiple sclerosis patients than in controls. F measure clustering grouped samples strongly by preparation batch.

TCR beta libraries were prepared from cDNA with unique molecular identifiers. TCRdb used MiXCR to reprocess the PCR reads, holding one entry per CDR3 protein. The profile covers about 540,000 distinct CDR3 sequences, with approximately 31% appearing a single time and roughly 6% taken by the ten largest. The material sequenced was blood. The origin of this receptor is a girl under 18 with multiple sclerosis.

The CDR3 loop is CASTGGHYGYTF. In DNA, the CDR3 is TGTGCCAGCACCGGGGGGCACTATGGCTACACCTTC. The chain combines TRBV25-1 with TRBJ1-2, with D maybe TRBD1 (6 bases). Germline-derived CDR1 and CDR2 are MGHDK and SYGVNS. The CDR3 spans 12 residues. V lost 7 bases, J lost 3 bases, and 9 bases lay in between.